The rows below give T cell receptor beta chains drawn from one sample of a study of graft-versus-host responses after intestinal transplantation. Sequencing was performed with immunoSEQ multiplex PCR; in TCRdb, only in-frame clones are kept and a portion is missing. The sample lists about 14,000 clones, approximately 40% seen once, with approximately 2.3% in the top ten. Sample: alloreactive CD8+ T cells from a mixed lymphocyte reaction culture, taken before intestinal transplant. Source of these receptors: a human patient who received an intestinal transplant. Each CDR3 is given with its conserved first and last residue. A D gene is named only where the DNA matches it firmly. Where a row states a size, it is once, few, many or the class of an expanded clone; other rows omit it.

cdr3_nt	cdr3_aa	clone_size	d_call	v_call	j_call
TGTGCCAGCAGTTCAGGACTAGCGGGGGGCAATGAGCAGTTCTTC	CASSSGLAGGNEQFF	few	TRBD2	TRBV27	TRBJ2-1
TGTGCCAGCAGCGAGGGGACTAGCGGGGCCGGCTACGAGCAGTACTTC	CASSEGTSGAGYEQYF	few	TRBD2	TRBV7-6	TRBJ2-7
TGCGCCAGCACCCGGATCACCGGGACGCCGAACTTC	CASTRITGTPNF	medium-sized	-	TRBV4-1	TRBJ2-7
TGTGCCAGCAGCTTGCGGAGCGGGGGGCCCCCAGATACGCAGTATTTT	CASSLRSGGPPDTQYF	-	TRBD2	TRBV7-2	TRBJ2-3
TGTGCCAGCAGCCCCCGGACAGGGAAAGGGGCCTACGAGCAGTACTTC	CASSPRTGKGAYEQYF	-	TRBD1	TRBV7-9	TRBJ2-7
TGTGCCAGCAGCTTGATTGGTGATAGCAATCAGCCCCAGCATTTT	CASSLIGDSNQPQHF	-	-	TRBV5-6	TRBJ1-5
TGTGCCAGCAGTCACACCATAGCGGATTCACCCCTCCACTTT	CASSHTIADSPLHF	-	-	TRBV6-5	TRBJ1-6
TGTGCCGCCTCCGGGACAGGGCGATACAATGAGCAGTTCTTC	CAASGTGRYNEQFF	-	TRBD1	TRBV5-4	TRBJ2-1
TGTGCCAGCAGCCCCTTTCCCGGGACAGGGTCCGGAAACACCATATATTTT	CASSPFPGTGSGNTIYF	medium-sized	TRBD1	TRBV9	TRBJ1-3
TGTGCCACCGCTAAAGGAGTCAGCACACTAATGGACACCGGGGAGCTGTTTTTT	CATAKGVSTLMDTGELFF	medium-sized	-	TRBV15	TRBJ2-2
TGTGCCAGCAGTTTACAGGCCGTAAATGAAAAACTGTTTTTT	CASSLQAVNEKLFF	medium-sized	-	TRBV6-6	TRBJ1-4